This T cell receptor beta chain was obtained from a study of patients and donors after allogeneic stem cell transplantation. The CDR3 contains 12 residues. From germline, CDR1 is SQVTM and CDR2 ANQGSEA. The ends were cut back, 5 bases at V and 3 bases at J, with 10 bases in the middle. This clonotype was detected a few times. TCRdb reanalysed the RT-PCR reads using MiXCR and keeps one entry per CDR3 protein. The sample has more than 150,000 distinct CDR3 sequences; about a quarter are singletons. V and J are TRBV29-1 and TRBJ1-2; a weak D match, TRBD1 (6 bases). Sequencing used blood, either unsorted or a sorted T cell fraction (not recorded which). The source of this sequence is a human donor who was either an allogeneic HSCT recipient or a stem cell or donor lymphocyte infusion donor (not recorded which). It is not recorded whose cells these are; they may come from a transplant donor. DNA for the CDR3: TGCAGCGTTTGGGGGGGCCACTATGGCTACACCTTC. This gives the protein CSVWGGHYGYTF.